Below, one T cell receptor beta chain is given with its context. V shed 3 bases and J shed 4 bases, with 12 bases lying between them. The V gene's germline CDR1 is SQVTM and CDR2 ANQGSEA. The CDR3 has 13 residues. These data belong to a study of blood T cell repertoires in COVID-19. Study-level information: T cells, B-cell-depleted T cells, or PBMCs provided the cDNA or gDNA that served as material.

How the authors handled the data: Amplification with reference gene primers provided the estimates of nucleated cell counts. Data came from immunoSEQ multiplex PCR; TCRdb stores just in-frame clones and leaves some out. The D gene and trimming were derived from the DNA, and the V and J assignments and clone size from that table. Of 150,000 to 180,000 clones in the sample, roughly 80% are singletons; the top ten hold about 12%. This chain joins TRBV29-1 and TRBJ1-2; D is undetermined. This clonotype was sampled from a woman aged 55-69 years with COVID-19, enrolled during active disease. What was sequenced was peripheral blood. The CDR3 DNA reads TGCAGCGTTGATGTTGGAGGCCTCTATGGCTACACCTTC. It translates to CSVDVGGLYGYTF.